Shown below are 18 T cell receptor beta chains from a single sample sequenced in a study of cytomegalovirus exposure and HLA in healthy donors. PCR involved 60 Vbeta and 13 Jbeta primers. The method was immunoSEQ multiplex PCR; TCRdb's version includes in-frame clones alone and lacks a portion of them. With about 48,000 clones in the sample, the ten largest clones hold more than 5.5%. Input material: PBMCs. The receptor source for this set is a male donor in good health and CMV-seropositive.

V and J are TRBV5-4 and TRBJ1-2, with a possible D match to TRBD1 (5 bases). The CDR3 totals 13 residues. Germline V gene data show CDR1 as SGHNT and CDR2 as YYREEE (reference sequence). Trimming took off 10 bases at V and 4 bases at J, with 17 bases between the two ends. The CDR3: CAGRSREAYGYTF. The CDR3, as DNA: TGTGCCGGAAGGTCCAGGGAGGCCTATGGCTACACCTTC.

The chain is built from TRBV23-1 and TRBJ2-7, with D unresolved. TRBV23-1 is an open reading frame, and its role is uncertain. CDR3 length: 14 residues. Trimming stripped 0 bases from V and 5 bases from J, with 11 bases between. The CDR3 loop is CASSQSGRRNEQYF. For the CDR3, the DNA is TGCGCCAGCAGTCAATCGGGCAGAAGAAACGAGCAGTACTTC.

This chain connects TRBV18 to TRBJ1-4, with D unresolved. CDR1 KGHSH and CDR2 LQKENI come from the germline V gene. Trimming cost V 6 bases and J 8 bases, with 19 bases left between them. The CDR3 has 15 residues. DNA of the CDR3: TGTGCCAGCTCCCTCTTCCCCGGAGTTGAGGAAAAACTGTTTTTT. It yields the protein CASSLFPGVEEKLFF.

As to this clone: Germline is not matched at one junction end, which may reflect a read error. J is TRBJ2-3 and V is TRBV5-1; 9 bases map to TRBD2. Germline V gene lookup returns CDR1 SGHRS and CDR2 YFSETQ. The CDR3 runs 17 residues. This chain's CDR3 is CASSLKEFGTSKDTQYF. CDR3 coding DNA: TGCGCCAGCAGCTTGAAAGAGTTTGGGACTAGCAAAGATACGCAGTATTTT. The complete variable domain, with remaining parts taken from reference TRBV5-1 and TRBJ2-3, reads KAGVTQTPRYLIKTRGQQVTLSCSPISGHRSVSWYQQTPGQGLQFLFEYFSETQRNKGNFPGRFSGRQFSNSRSEMNVSTLELGDSALYLCASSLKEFGTSKDTQYFGPGTRLTVL.

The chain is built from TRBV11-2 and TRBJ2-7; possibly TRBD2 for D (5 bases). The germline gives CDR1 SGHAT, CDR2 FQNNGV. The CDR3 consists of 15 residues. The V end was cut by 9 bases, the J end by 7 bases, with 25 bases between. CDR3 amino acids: CASKDTGNPTGEQYF. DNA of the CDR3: TGTGCCAGTAAAGATACGGGGAACCCTACTGGAGAGCAGTACTTC.

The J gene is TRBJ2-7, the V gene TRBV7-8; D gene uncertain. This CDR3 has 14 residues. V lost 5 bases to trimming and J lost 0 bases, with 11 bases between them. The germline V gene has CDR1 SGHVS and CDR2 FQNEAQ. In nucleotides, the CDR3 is TGTGCCAGCAGCCCACGATTTAGCTCCTACGAGCAGTACTTC. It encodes CASSPRFSSYEQYF.

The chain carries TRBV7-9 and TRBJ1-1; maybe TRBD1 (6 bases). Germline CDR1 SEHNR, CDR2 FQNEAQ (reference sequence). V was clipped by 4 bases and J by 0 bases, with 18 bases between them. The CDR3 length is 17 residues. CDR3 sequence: CASSSLNPGQLNTEAFF. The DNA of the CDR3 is TGTGCCAGCAGCTCCCTTAACCCGGGACAACTGAACACTGAAGCTTTCTTT. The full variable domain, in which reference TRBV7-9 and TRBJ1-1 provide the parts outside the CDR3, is DTGVSQNPRHKITKRGQNVTFRCDPISEHNRLYWYRQTLGQGPEFLTYFQNEAQLEKSRLLSDRFSAERPKGSFSTLEIQRTEQGDSAMYLCASSSLNPGQLNTEAFFGQGTRLTVV.

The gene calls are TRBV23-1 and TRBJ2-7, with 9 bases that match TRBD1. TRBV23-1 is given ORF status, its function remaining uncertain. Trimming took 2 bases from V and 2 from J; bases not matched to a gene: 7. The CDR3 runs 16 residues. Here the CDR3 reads CASSQGGQGDPYEQYF. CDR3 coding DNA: TGCGCCAGCAGTCAAGGGGGACAGGGCGACCCCTACGAGCAGTACTTC.

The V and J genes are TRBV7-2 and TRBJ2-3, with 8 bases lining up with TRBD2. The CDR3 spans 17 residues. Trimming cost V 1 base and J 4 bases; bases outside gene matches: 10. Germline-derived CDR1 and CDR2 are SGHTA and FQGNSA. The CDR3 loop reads CASSLVFAGGEADTQYF. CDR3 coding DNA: TGTGCCAGCAGCTTAGTTTTTGCGGGGGGAGAGGCAGATACGCAGTATTTT. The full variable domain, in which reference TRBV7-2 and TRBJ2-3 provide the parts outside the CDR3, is GAGVSQSPSNKVTEKGKDVELRCDPISGHTALYWYRQSLGQGLEFLIYFQGNSAPDKSGLPSDRFSAERTGGSVSTLTIQRTQQEDSAVYLCASSLVFAGGEADTQYFGPGTRLTVL.

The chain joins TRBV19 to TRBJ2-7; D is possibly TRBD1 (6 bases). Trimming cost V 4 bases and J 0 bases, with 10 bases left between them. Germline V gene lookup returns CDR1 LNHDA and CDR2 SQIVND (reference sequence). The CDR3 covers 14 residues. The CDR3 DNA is TGTGCCAGTAGTAACAGGGAAGCCTCCTACGAGCAGTACTTC. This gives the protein CASSNREASYEQYF.

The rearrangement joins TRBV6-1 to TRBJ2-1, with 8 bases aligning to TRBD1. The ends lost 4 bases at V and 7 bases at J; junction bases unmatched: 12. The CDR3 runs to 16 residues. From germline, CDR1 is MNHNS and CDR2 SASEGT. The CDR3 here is CASSAGQGLLRNEQFF. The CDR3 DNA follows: TGTGCCAGCAGTGCAGGACAGGGTTTATTACGAAATGAGCAGTTCTTC.

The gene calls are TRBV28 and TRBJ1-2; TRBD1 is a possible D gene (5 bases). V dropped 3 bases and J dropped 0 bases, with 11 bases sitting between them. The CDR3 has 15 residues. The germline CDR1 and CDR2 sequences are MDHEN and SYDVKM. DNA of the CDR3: TGTGCCAGCAGTTTCGAAGGGGTCTCTAACTATGGCTACACCTTC. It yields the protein CASSFEGVSNYGYTF.

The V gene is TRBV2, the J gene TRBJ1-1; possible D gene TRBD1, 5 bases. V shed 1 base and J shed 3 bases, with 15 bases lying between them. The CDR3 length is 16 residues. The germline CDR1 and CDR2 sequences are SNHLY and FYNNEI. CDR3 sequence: CASSEVAGSLYTEAFF. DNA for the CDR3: TGTGCCAGCAGTGAAGTCGCAGGGTCGTTGTACACTGAAGCTTTCTTT.

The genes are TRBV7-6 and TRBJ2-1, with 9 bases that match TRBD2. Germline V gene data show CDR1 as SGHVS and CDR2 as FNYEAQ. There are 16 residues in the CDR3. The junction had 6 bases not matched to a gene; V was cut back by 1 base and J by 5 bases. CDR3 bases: TGTGCCAGCAGCTTAGTACCGCGCGGGGGGGACAATGAGCAGTTCTTC. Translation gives CASSLVPRGGDNEQFF.

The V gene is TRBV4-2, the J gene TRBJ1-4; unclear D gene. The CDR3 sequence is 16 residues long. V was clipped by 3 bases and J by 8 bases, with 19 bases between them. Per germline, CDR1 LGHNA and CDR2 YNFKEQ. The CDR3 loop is CASSQFTDGVGEKLFF. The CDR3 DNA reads TGTGCCAGCAGCCAGTTCACAGACGGGGTGGGGGAAAAACTGTTTTTT.

The CDR3 loop reads CATQARGATYEQYF. The CDR3 DNA reads as TGTGCCACCCAGGCCCGGGGGGCCACCTACGAGCAGTACTTC. The J gene is TRBJ2-5, the V gene TRBV6-6; tentatively, D is TRBD2 (7 bases). Matching the DNA end better, TRBJ2-7 makes the J call doubtful. The germline V gene encodes CDR1 MNHNY and CDR2 SVGAGI (reference sequence). The CDR3 spans 14 residues.

CDR3 loop: CASSLSYGGGPHTGELFF. DNA of the CDR3: TGTGCCAGCAGTTTATCGTACGGCGGGGGCCCTCACACCGGGGAGCTGTTTTTT. The chain employs TRBV27 and TRBJ2-2; a weak D match, TRBD2 (7 bases). The V and J ends lost 0 bases and 3 bases respectively, with 17 bases between them. The CDR3 sequence is 18 residues long. Germline lookup yields CDR1 MNHEY and CDR2 SMNVEV (reference sequence).

The CDR3 loop is CASSREDRGNSPLHF. As DNA, the CDR3 is TGTGCCAGTAGTAGGGAGGACAGGGGAAATTCACCCCTCCACTTT. V and J are TRBV19 and TRBJ1-6; 9 nucleotides line up with TRBD1. The CDR3 runs 15 residues. Germline values: CDR1 LNHDA, CDR2 SQIVND (reference sequence). After removal of 4 bases from V and 7 bases from J, the junction contained 5 bases not matched to a gene.